Reported below is one T cell receptor beta chain. This receptor's antigen is unknown. The input lacks base qualities; no much larger clone sits a single base away. To prepare the library, the immunoSEQ multiplex PCR assay was applied. The source is immuneACCESS, and TCRdb retained only in-frame sequences with V and J called. Part of the clones is not carried over; for the studies checked, unresolved V genes explain less than half of this, and the remainder is unexplained. This sample gives some 140,000 clones in total; approximately 93% of them show up just once. The top ten constitute approximately 6% of the sample. This entry is derived from a study of control samples from healthy donors and cancer patients (dated by TCRdb to the early 2020s). This TCR came from a man aged 40-55 years in good health. Sequencing was performed on blood.

The CDR3 region: CASSGSNRGLQGSPLHF. The bases are TGTGCCAGCAGCGGCTCAAACAGGGGGCTCCAAGGTTCACCCCTCCACTTT. Recombination linked TRBV11-2 to TRBJ1-6, with 9 bases in between that match TRBD1. CDR1 and CDR2 are drawn from the germline V gene: SGHAT, FQNNGV. The CDR3 runs 17 residues from the cysteine to the phenylalanine. Only the CDR3 portion is preserved as DNA: 51 bases, with reading frame beginning at the first base. V and J are trimmed by 5 bases and 9 bases, and the gene matches miss 14 bases of the junction.